This record covers a single T cell receptor (beta chain). The CDR3 is 15 residues long. V shed 4 bases and J shed 2 bases, with 12 bases lying between them. Per the germline V gene, CDR1 is MGHRA and CDR2 is YSYEKL. This sample stems from a study of technical replicates of blood from a few donors. Data came from immunoSEQ multiplex PCR; TCRdb stores just in-frame clones and leaves some out. The table includes roughly 61,000 clones, roughly 97% detected once. Sequenced input: T cells isolated from PBMCs. The chain has TRBV4-1 and TRBJ2-1, with D unresolved. The TCR was taken from a human donor in good health. The CDR3 DNA is TGCGCCAGCAGCCCTCAGGTTGGCGCCTACAATGAGCAGTTCTTC. Amino acid sequence: CASSPQVGAYNEQFF.